This T cell receptor beta chain was sequenced during a study of CXCR3-negative and CXCR3-positive naive CD8 T cells. Across the whole study: There were 140 million or so TRB reads altogether, and each library had about 1.5 +/- 0.3 million of them.

UMI-tagged TRB cDNA libraries were built via 5' RACE. TCRdb reworked the 5' RACE reads into one entry per CDR3 protein, no DNA. This repertoire includes 46,000 or so distinct CDR3 sequences. This CDR3 is 16 amino acids long. CDR1 and CDR2 from the germline V gene are SEHNR and FQNEAQ (reference sequence). Comments on this clonotype: As yet, its antigen is unknown.

Notes on the study in general: Similar TRBV-TRBJ usage characterized naive CXCR3-negative and CXCR3-positive cells; memory cells differed.

This TCR came from a human donor in good health. Some clones in this sample may be carry-over from other donors' samples. V and J are TRBV7-9 and TRBJ2-3. The sample comprised naive CXCR3- CD8+ T cells from blood. Subset given: CD45RO-CCR7+CD27+CD95- naive CD8+ T cells lacking CXCR3 (TNR3-). The CDR3 here is CASSFARGYGTDTQYF.